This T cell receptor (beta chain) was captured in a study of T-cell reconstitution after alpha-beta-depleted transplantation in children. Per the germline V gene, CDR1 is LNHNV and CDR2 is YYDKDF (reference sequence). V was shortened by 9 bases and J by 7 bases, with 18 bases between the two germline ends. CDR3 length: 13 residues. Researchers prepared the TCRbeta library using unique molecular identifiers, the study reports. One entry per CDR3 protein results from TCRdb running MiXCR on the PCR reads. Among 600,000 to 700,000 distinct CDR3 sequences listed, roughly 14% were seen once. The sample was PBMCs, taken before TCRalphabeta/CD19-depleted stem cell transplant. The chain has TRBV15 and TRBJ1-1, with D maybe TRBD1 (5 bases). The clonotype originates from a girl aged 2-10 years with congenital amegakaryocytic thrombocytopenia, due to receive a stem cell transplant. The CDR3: CATTQADFSEAFF. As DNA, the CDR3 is TGTGCCACTACACAGGCTGATTTTAGTGAAGCTTTCTTT.